This passage covers 29 T cell receptor beta chains from one sample sequenced in a study of OX40 agonist ivuxolimab in advanced cancers. The receptor library was made with the immunoSEQ multiplex PCR assay. Not all clones reach the TCRdb copy of this immuneACCESS table, which keeps in-frame sequences only. Checked studies attribute under half of the gap to unresolved V genes and leave the rest unexplained. The sample data list approximately 84,000 clones, and 85% to 95% of these were observed just once. The ten top clones hold about 0.45% of the sample. The sequencing here drew on CD4+ or CD8+ T cells sorted from blood, taken in a trial of the OX40 agonist ivuxolimab. These receptors were collected from an adult with an advanced solid tumor such as melanoma, head and neck, liver or kidney cancer.

This chain connects TRBV5-6 to TRBJ1-2; D is unclear. CDR1 is SGHDT and CDR2 is YYEEEE in the germline V gene. This CDR3 region has 12 residues. Trimming shortened V by 0 bases and J by 8 bases, and 8 bases separated the two germline ends. The DNA for the CDR3 is TGTGCCAGCAGCTTGGGGGAGGACGGCTACACCTTC. Its translation: CASSLGEDGYTF.

Only one count was recorded for this clone. The chain employs TRBV19 and TRBJ1-5; 7 bases line up with TRBD1. J was trimmed by 5 bases and V by 3 bases; bases with no gene match: 4. This CDR3 contains 14 residues. Germline-derived CDR1 and CDR2 are LNHDA and SQIVND (reference sequence). The CDR3 coding sequence is TGTGCCAGTAGTATTGGACAGGACTATCAGCCCCAGCATTTT. It encodes CASSIGQDYQPQHF.

CDR3 region: CASSNLGIRGEQFF. CDR3 coding DNA: TGTGCCAGCAGTAATCTAGGGATAAGGGGTGAGCAGTTCTTC. The gene calls are TRBV6-4 and TRBJ2-1; possibly TRBD1 for D (5 bases). V was shortened by 5 bases and J by 9 bases, with 17 bases between the two germline ends. The CDR3 loop spans 14 amino acids. Germline values: CDR1 MRHNA, CDR2 SNTAGT.

This rearrangement joins TRBV29-1 to TRBJ2-3; D ambiguous. Germline-derived CDR1 and CDR2 are SQVTM and ANQGSEA. Trimming shortened V by 4 bases and J by 2 bases, and 10 bases separated the two germline ends. There are 13 residues in the CDR3. CDR3 sequence: CSVVEAYTDTQYF. The CDR3 nucleotides read TGCAGCGTTGTAGAGGCGTACACAGATACGCAGTATTTT.

The chain has TRBV6-1 and TRBJ2-1; a possible D gene is TRBD1 (5 bases). CDR1 MNHNS and CDR2 SASEGT come from the germline V gene. Deletions cut 0 bases from V and 0 bases from J, with 12 bases between. CDR3 size: 17 residues. The CDR3 loop reads CASSEALRASSYNEQFF. CDR3 sequence (DNA): TGTGCCAGCAGTGAAGCGCTCAGGGCGAGCTCCTACAATGAGCAGTTCTTC.

This chain joins TRBV4-2 and TRBJ1-1, with D possibly being TRBD1 (5 bases). The ends were cut back, 3 bases at V and 11 bases at J, with 22 bases in the middle. This CDR3 comprises 15 residues. The germline gives CDR1 LGHNA, CDR2 YNFKEQ. CDR3 region: CASSQLQDRAATAFF. CDR3 DNA: TGTGCCAGCAGCCAGTTACAGGACCGAGCGGCGACGGCTTTCTTT.

V is TRBV15 and J is TRBJ1-1, with 7 bases aligning to TRBD1. Germline V gives CDR1 LNHNV, CDR2 YYDKDF (reference sequence). V trimming: 5 bases; J trimming: 0 bases; junction bases outside the gene matches: 15. The CDR3 covers 18 residues. CDR3 region: CATSGGAGGDSMNTEAFF. CDR3 in DNA: TGTGCCACCAGCGGTGGGGCCGGCGGGGACAGCATGAACACTGAAGCTTTCTTT.

J is TRBJ1-3 and V is TRBV5-1; the D is unclear. The germline V and J ends were trimmed by 6 bases and 4 bases, with 14 bases remaining between them. Germline CDR1 SGHRS, CDR2 YFSETQ. There are 14 residues in the CDR3. CDR3: CASTPDGRGNTIYF. In nucleotides, the CDR3 is TGCGCCAGCACCCCGGATGGCAGAGGAAACACCATATATTTT. Combining the CDR3 with reference TRBV5-1 and TRBJ1-3 gives the whole variable domain KAGVTQTPRYLIKTRGQQVTLSCSPISGHRSVSWYQQTPGQGLQFLFEYFSETQRNKGNFPGRFSGRQFSNSRSEMNVSTLELGDSALYLCASTPDGRGNTIYFGEGSWLTVV.

This clone was detected only a few times. At one of its ends the junction is not consistent with the germline gene, which may arise from a read error. This chain links TRBV7-7 with TRBJ1-1, with D hard to call. The CDR3 sequence is 13 residues long. The V gene's germline CDR1 is SSHAT and CDR2 FNYEAQ (reference sequence). As DNA, the CDR3 is TGTGCTAGCAGCTTCTCACCGAACACTGAAGCTTTCTTT. This encodes CASSFSPNTEAFF.

The V and J genes are TRBV28 and TRBJ1-1, with TRBD1 identical over 8 bases. The CDR3 totals 15 residues. Germline CDR1 is MDHEN and CDR2 is SYDVKM. The J segment lost 1 base and the V segment lost 4 bases, leaving 5 bases of the junction unmatched. DNA of the CDR3: TGTGCCAGCAGTTCCCTACAGGGGGGGAACACTGAAGCTTTCTTT. It codes for CASSSLQGGNTEAFF.

The chain links TRBV9 to TRBJ2-5; a possible D gene is TRBD2 (5 bases). CDR3 size: 15 residues. V gave up 0 bases and J gave up 4 bases, with 13 bases separating them. Germline loops: CDR1 SGDLS, CDR2 YYNGEE. Here the CDR3 DNA reads TGTGCCAGCAGCGTAGGAGGGTTTAACGGAGAGACCCAGTACTTC. Its translation: CASSVGGFNGETQYF.

Note on this clone: Other DNA variants within this sample encode the same CDR3. The chain links TRBV5-6 to TRBJ2-7, with TRBD1 matching over 7 bases. CDR1 is SGHDT, CDR2 YYEEEE, per germline. V was clipped by 4 bases and J by 3 bases; unmatched bases: 10. There are 15 residues in the CDR3. The CDR3 spells CASSTLTGPGYEQYF. The CDR3 nucleotides are TGTGCCAGCAGCACCCTGACAGGGCCAGGCTACGAGCAGTACTTC. Variable domain in full (rest from reference TRBV5-6 and TRBJ2-7): DAGVTQSPTHLIKTRGQQVTLRCSPKSGHDTVSWYQQALGQGPQFIFQYYEEEERQRGNFPDRFSGHQFPNYSSELNVNALLLGDSALYLCASSTLTGPGYEQYFGPGTRLTVT.

The chain joins TRBV4-1 to TRBJ2-7, with 8 bases fitting TRBD1. The CDR3 contains 19 residues. Germline trimming cut 1 base from V and 4 bases from J; bases unmatched to any gene: 18. Germline CDR1 and CDR2: MGHRA and YSYEKL. The CDR3 sequence: CASSQVARDRGIKRYEQYF. The CDR3 bases are TGCGCCAGCAGCCAAGTTGCCCGTGACAGGGGAATTAAGAGATACGAGCAGTACTTC.

V and J are TRBV7-2 and TRBJ2-1; D may match TRBD1 or TRBD2 (5 bases each). V lost 5 bases and J lost 9, with 20 bases in between. The germline gives CDR1 SGHTA, CDR2 FQGNSA. CDR3 size: 15 residues. CDR3 loop: CASSAGTAKSGEQFF. The CDR3, as DNA: TGTGCCAGCAGCGCCGGGACGGCGAAAAGCGGTGAGCAGTTCTTC. Supplemented by reference TRBV7-2 and TRBJ2-1, the full variable domain reads GAGVSQSPSNKVTEKGKDVELRCDPISGHTALYWYRQSLGQGLEFLIYFQGNSAPDKSGLPSDRFSAERTGGSVSTLTIQRTQQEDSAVYLCASSAGTAKSGEQFFGPGTRLTVL.

This clone was recorded only once. This chain links TRBV7-2 with TRBJ2-3; D is undetermined. Trimming cost V 5 bases and J 0 bases, with 3 bases left between them. This CDR3 has 12 amino acids. Germline CDR1 is SGHTA and CDR2 is FQGNSA. The CDR3 reads CASSPSTDTQYF. Here the CDR3 DNA reads TGTGCCAGCAGCCCTAGCACAGATACGCAGTATTTT.

The chain recombines TRBV30 with TRBJ2-2; TRBD2 agrees at 9 bases. Germline V gene data show CDR1 as GTSNPN and CDR2 as SVGIG (reference sequence). This CDR3 region has 16 residues. The junction had 8 bases not matched to a gene; V was cut back by 1 base and J by 5 bases. The DNA for the CDR3 is TGTGCCTGGAGTGGAGGAGTTACTAGCGGGACCGGGGAGCTGTTTTTT. Its translation: CAWSGGVTSGTGELFF.

The gene calls are TRBV12-5 and TRBJ2-1; D is perhaps TRBD1 (5 bases). Trimming removed 0 bases from V and 0 bases from J, with 12 bases in between. This CDR3 spans 17 amino acids. CDR1 is LGHNT and CDR2 is FRNRAP in the germline V gene. This CDR3 is CASGLVVGAASYNEQFF. The CDR3 DNA is TGTGCTAGTGGTTTGGTAGTAGGGGCGGCCTCCTACAATGAGCAGTTCTTC.

The chain couples TRBV19 to TRBJ2-4; 10 bases match TRBD1. Trimming removed 0 bases from V and 1 base from J; junction bases left unmatched: 9. This CDR3 comprises 19 residues. Germline CDR1 and CDR2: LNHDA and SQIVND (reference sequence). The CDR3 nucleotides are TGTGCCAGTAGTATAGATGGGGGGACAGGGGAGATGGCCAAAAACATTCAGTACTTC. This encodes CASSIDGGTGEMAKNIQYF.

This sequence joins TRBV2 and TRBJ1-2; D uncertain. Trimming removed 3 bases from V and 3 bases from J, with 8 bases in between. The CDR3 is 13 residues long. In germline, CDR1 is SNHLY, CDR2 FYNNEI. The CDR3 sequence is CASSEGEDYGYTF. CDR3 sequence (DNA): TGTGCCAGCAGTGAGGGAGAAGACTATGGCTACACCTTC.

The rearrangement uses TRBV19 and TRBJ2-7; TRBD1 matches at 7 bases. V dropped 6 bases and J dropped 1; count of bases not matched to a gene: 6. Per germline, CDR1 LNHDA and CDR2 SQIVND (reference sequence). This CDR3 is built from 14 residues. This chain's CDR3 is CASRRQGTSYEQYF. Written as DNA, the CDR3 is TGTGCCAGTAGACGACAGGGAACGTCCTACGAGCAGTACTTC.

This CDR3 is CASSPWTGVDNQPQHF. In DNA form, the CDR3 reads TGTGCCAGCAGTCCCTGGACAGGGGTCGATAATCAGCCCCAGCATTTT. The chain joins TRBV27 to TRBJ1-5, with 9 bases aligning to TRBD1. J lost 4 bases, V lost 5 bases, and 9 bases had no gene match. The CDR3 totals 16 residues. Germline V gives CDR1 MNHEY, CDR2 SMNVEV (reference sequence).

The chain employs TRBV7-2 and TRBJ2-5; weak D call: TRBD2 (5 bases). The CDR3 totals 13 residues. The V gene's germline CDR1 is SGHTA and CDR2 FQGNSA. Trimming cost V 3 bases and J 4 bases, with 9 bases left between them. CDR3 sequence (DNA): TGTGCCAGCAGCTTTTCTGAGGGAGAGACCCAGTACTTC. Protein sequence: CASSFSEGETQYF.

The chain couples TRBV11-3 to TRBJ2-7, with TRBD2 identical over 11 bases. This CDR3 has 16 residues. With 5 bases clipped from V and 2 bases from J, the junction kept 8 bases outside the gene matches. Germline-derived CDR1 and CDR2 are SGHNT and YENEEA. CDR3 sequence (DNA): TGTGCCAGCAGCCACCGGGGGACTAGCGGAACCTACGAGCAGTACTTC. As protein: CASSHRGTSGTYEQYF.

This clone was seen more than once but under ten times. The chain couples TRBV19 to TRBJ2-7; possible D gene TRBD1, 6 bases. In germline, CDR1 is LNHDA, CDR2 SQIVND (reference sequence). V shed 1 base and J shed 6 bases, with 13 bases lying between them. This CDR3 region has 14 residues. CDR3 sequence reads: CASSIATTGSEQYF. For the CDR3, the DNA is TGTGCCAGTAGTATAGCCACCACAGGGTCCGAGCAGTACTTC.

The chain employs TRBV7-9 and TRBJ1-4, with 12 nucleotides matching TRBD1. Germline CDR1 is SEHNR and CDR2 is FQNEAQ (reference sequence). J was trimmed by 8 bases and V by 5 bases; bases with no gene match: 6. The CDR3 length is 15 residues. CDR3 nucleotides: TGTGCCAGCAGCGCGGGGACAGGGGGCTACGAAAAACTGTTTTTT. Translating gives CASSAGTGGYEKLFF. The entire variable domain, with the rest obtained from reference TRBV7-9 and TRBJ1-4, is as follows: DTGVSQNPRHKITKRGQNVTFRCDPISEHNRLYWYRQTLGQGPEFLTYFQNEAQLEKSRLLSDRFSAERPKGSFSTLEIQRTEQGDSAMYLCASSAGTGGYEKLFFGSGTQLSVL.

This clone has just a few counts. The chain carries TRBV28 and TRBJ1-2; possible D gene TRBD1, 6 bases. Germline-derived CDR1 and CDR2 are MDHEN and SYDVKM. V was shortened by 3 bases and J by 10 bases, with 15 bases between the two germline ends. This CDR3 has 13 residues. CDR3 amino acids: CASSFRDTIDYTF. The CDR3 DNA follows: TGTGCCAGCAGTTTCCGGGACACTATCGACTACACCTTC.

The V and J genes are TRBV5-1 and TRBJ1-2; 7 nucleotides align to TRBD1. Trimming cost V 4 bases and J 4 bases; bases outside gene matches: 16. The germline V gene encodes CDR1 SGHRS and CDR2 YFSETQ. The CDR3 totals 17 residues. The CDR3 bases are TGCGCCAGCAGCCCTGGGGACCAACAGGGGTCCTCCTATGGCTACACCTTC. It translates to CASSPGDQQGSSYGYTF.

The chain links TRBV2 to TRBJ1-5; 9 bases are a match to TRBD1. The ends lost 8 bases at V and 5 bases at J; junction bases unmatched: 7. CDR3 length equals 14 residues. The germline CDR1 and CDR2 sequences are SNHLY and FYNNEI. The CDR3 region is CASSTQGADQPQHF. CDR3 nucleotide sequence: TGTGCCAGCTCGACACAGGGGGCTGATCAGCCCCAGCATTTT. Full variable domain (rest looked up from reference TRBV2 and TRBJ1-5): EPEVTQTPSHQVTQMGQEVILRCVPISNHLYFYWYRQILGQKVEFLVSFYNNEISEKSEIFDDQFSVERPDGSNFTLKIRSTKLEDSAMYFCASSTQGADQPQHFGDGTRLSIL.

The chain uses TRBV18 and TRBJ2-7; D is unclear. Germline V lookup: CDR1 KGHSH, CDR2 LQKENI. Trimming shortened V by 3 bases and J by 7 bases, and 7 bases separated the two germline ends. The CDR3 length is 11 residues. The CDR3 loop reads CASSPSWEQYF. The DNA of the CDR3 is TGTGCCAGCTCACCGTCCTGGGAGCAGTACTTC.